This passage covers 16 T cell receptor beta chains from one sample sequenced in a study of beta chain features in type 1 diabetes. Expressed TCRB transcripts were sequenced because the entire RNA isolate underwent reverse transcription. Libraries were prepared by immunoSEQ multiplex PCR; TCRdb keeps only in-frame clonotypes and omits some of them. The sample lists about 150,000 clones, 7.5% to 10% occurring once. The sample taken for sequencing was central memory CD4+ T cells from blood. All receptors derive from a woman in her late teens or twenties in good health.

The V call is TRBV5-1, the J call TRBJ1-1, with 7 bases lining up with TRBD1. Germline assignment: CDR1 SGHRS and CDR2 YFSETQ. This CDR3 has 16 amino acids. The V and J ends lost 0 bases and 0 bases, in that order; junction bases with no gene match: 5. The CDR3, as DNA: TGCGCCAGCAGCTTGGCGGCGGGACAGCTGAACACTGAAGCTTTCTTT. It codes for CASSLAAGQLNTEAFF.

This clone turned up a few times. The gene calls are TRBV5-1 and TRBJ2-6; the D gene is possibly TRBD2 (6 bases). CDR1 and CDR2 (germline): SGHRS, YFSETQ. Trimming left V 2 bases short and J 4 bases short, with 19 bases between. CDR3 length: 18 residues. The CDR3 DNA reads as TGCGCCAGCAGCTTATCTACCGGGAGATTATCCGGGGCCAACGTCCTGACTTTC. It codes for CASSLSTGRLSGANVLTF.

This clone turned up a few times. The chain carries TRBV6-6 and TRBJ2-1; a weak D match, TRBD2 (7 bases). This CDR3 contains 15 residues. Per the germline V gene, CDR1 is MNHNY and CDR2 is SVGAGI (reference sequence). V lost 8 bases to trimming and J lost 5 bases, with 19 bases between them. CDR3 coding DNA: TGTGCCAGCGAACAACGGTGGGGGGGCAACAATGAGCAGTTCTTC. Translated, it gives CASEQRWGGNNEQFF.

The J gene is TRBJ2-1, the V gene TRBV9; the D gene is possibly TRBD1 (5 bases). Trimming shortened V by 0 bases and J by 0 bases, and 13 bases separated the two germline ends. CDR3 length: 17 amino acids. Germline CDR1 is SGDLS and CDR2 is YYNGEE. The chain's CDR3 is CASSVGQPRSSYNEQFF. CDR3 sequence (DNA): TGTGCCAGCAGCGTAGGACAGCCTAGGAGCTCCTACAATGAGCAGTTCTTC.

In its sample, this clone was seen a few times. CDR3 sequence reads: CASSYSGQVTQETQYF. The CDR3 DNA follows: TGTGCCAGCAGTTACTCGGGACAGGTCACCCAAGAGACCCAGTACTTC. The rearrangement links TRBV6-5 to TRBJ2-5; 8 positions match TRBD1. The CDR3 totals 16 residues. J gave up 1 base and V 0 bases, and 4 bases lay outside the gene matches. From germline, CDR1 is MNHEY and CDR2 SVGAGI.

The CDR3 here is CASTRTGGSYGYTF. In DNA, the CDR3 is TGTGCCAGTACCCGGACAGGGGGGAGCTATGGCTACACCTTC. The chain couples TRBV19 to TRBJ1-2; TRBD1 agrees at 10 bases. The CDR3 loop spans 14 amino acids. Germline V gene sequence: CDR1 LNHDA, CDR2 SQIVND (reference sequence). Losses at the gene ends were 7 bases for V and 4 bases for J; bases not matched to a gene: 6.

The chain recombines TRBV7-6 with TRBJ1-1; D gene uncertain. Trimming cost V 5 bases and J 2 bases, with 9 bases left between them. This CDR3 comprises 13 residues. Per germline, CDR1 SGHVS and CDR2 FNYEAQ. The CDR3 sequence: CASSAGGNTEAFF. The CDR3 region has the DNA TGTGCCAGCAGCGCCGGCGGAAACACTGAAGCTTTCTTT.

J is TRBJ2-7 and V is TRBV15, with D possibly matching TRBD1 (5 bases). This CDR3 comprises 13 residues. CDR1 LNHNV and CDR2 YYDKDF come from the germline V gene (reference sequence). The germline V and J ends were trimmed by 5 bases and 3 bases, with 11 bases remaining between them. The CDR3 nucleotides are TGTGCCACCAGCGGATCTAGGGGCTACGAGCAGTACTTC. Translating it yields CATSGSRGYEQYF.

This clone was seen a few times. This chain joins TRBV29-1 and TRBJ2-7; D remains unclear. With 7 bases removed from V and 1 base from J, the gap between germline ends came to 14 bases. Germline assignment: CDR1 SQVTM and CDR2 ANQGSEA. CDR3 length: 13 residues. Here the CDR3 DNA reads TGCAGCGCGATGGGTCAGGCTTCCTACGAGCAGTACTTC. This sequence encodes CSAMGQASYEQYF.

As DNA, the CDR3 is TGTGCCAGCAGCCCCCCGGGACTTGGGGATGAGCAGTTCTTC. Protein product: CASSPPGLGDEQFF. This chain links TRBV6-6 with TRBJ2-1; D is possibly TRBD2 (6 bases). Per the germline V gene, CDR1 is MNHNY and CDR2 is SVGAGI (reference sequence). CDR3 length equals 14 residues. Trimming removed 6 bases from V and 8 bases from J, with 17 bases in between.

The chain carries TRBV4-1 and TRBJ2-1; no reliable D call. The CDR3 loop spans 13 amino acids. Trimming took off 4 bases at V and 6 bases at J, with 10 bases between the two ends. The V gene's germline CDR1 is MGHRA and CDR2 YSYEKL. CDR3 amino acids: CASSPVRSNEQFF. The CDR3 DNA reads TGCGCCAGCAGCCCAGTGCGGTCCAATGAGCAGTTCTTC.

This clone was detected a few times. The rearrangement links TRBV7-3 to TRBJ2-1; D not certain. Trimming removed 4 bases at V and 7 bases at J, with 11 bases between. The CDR3 contains 13 residues. Germline assignment: CDR1 SGHTA and CDR2 FQGTGA. This CDR3 is CASSSSYGNEQFF. Here the CDR3 DNA reads TGTGCCAGCAGCTCCTCGTACGGGAATGAGCAGTTCTTC.

This clone was seen a handful of times. The chain is built from TRBV14 and TRBJ1-2, with 8 bases matching TRBD1. With 0 bases clipped from V and 4 bases from J, the junction kept 7 bases outside the gene matches. The CDR3 contains 16 residues. Germline V lookup: CDR1 SGHDN, CDR2 FVKESK. Here the CDR3 DNA reads TGTGCCAGCAGCCAAGACTCCGGGACAGGAAGCTATGGCTACACCTTC. It is translated as CASSQDSGTGSYGYTF.

This clone was seen more than once but under ten times. V gene TRBV6-1 combines with J gene TRBJ2-1; D not resolved. This CDR3 spans 14 amino acids. V dropped 8 bases and J dropped 2 bases, with 13 bases sitting between them. Germline V gene data show CDR1 as MNHNS and CDR2 as SASEGT. The CDR3 region is CASGRRGTYNEQFF. CDR3 nucleotide sequence: TGTGCCAGCGGCCGACGAGGCACCTACAATGAGCAGTTCTTC.

This clone was seen a handful of times. The genes are TRBV5-1 and TRBJ2-1; 13 nucleotides match TRBD2. The J segment lost 7 bases and the V segment lost 4 bases, leaving 8 bases of the junction unmatched. Germline CDR1 is SGHRS and CDR2 is YFSETQ. The CDR3 sequence is 16 residues long. Written as DNA, the CDR3 is TGCGCCAGCAGCCCCCTCCTGGGACTAGCGGGGAATGAGCAGTTCTTC. As protein: CASSPLLGLAGNEQFF.

This clone has more than one count but fewer than ten. This chain connects TRBV10-3 to TRBJ2-1; a possible D gene is TRBD1 (5 bases). The CDR3 has 14 residues. Germline CDR1 ENHRY, CDR2 SYGVKD. V gave up 4 bases and J gave up 2 bases, with 9 bases separating them. Here the CDR3 reads CAISGGQTYNEQFF. The CDR3 DNA reads TGTGCCATCAGTGGTGGACAAACCTACAATGAGCAGTTCTTC.